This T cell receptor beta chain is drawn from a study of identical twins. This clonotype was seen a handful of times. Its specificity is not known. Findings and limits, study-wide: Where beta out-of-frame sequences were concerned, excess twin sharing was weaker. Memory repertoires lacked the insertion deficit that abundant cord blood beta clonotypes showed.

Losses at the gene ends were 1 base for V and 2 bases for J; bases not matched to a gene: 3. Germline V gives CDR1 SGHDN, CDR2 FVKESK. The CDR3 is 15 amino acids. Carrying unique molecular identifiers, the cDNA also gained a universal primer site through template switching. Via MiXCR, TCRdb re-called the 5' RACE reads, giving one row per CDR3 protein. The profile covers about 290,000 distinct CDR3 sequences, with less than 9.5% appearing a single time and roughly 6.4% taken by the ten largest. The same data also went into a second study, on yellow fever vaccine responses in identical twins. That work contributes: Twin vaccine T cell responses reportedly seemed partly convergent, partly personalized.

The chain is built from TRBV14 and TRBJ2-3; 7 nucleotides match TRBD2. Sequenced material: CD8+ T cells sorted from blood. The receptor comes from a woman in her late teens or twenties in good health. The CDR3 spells CASSQGRGVTDTQYF. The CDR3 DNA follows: TGTGCCAGCAGCCAAGGACGGGGGGTCACAGATACGCAGTATTTT. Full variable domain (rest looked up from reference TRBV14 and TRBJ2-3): EAGVTQFPSHSVIEKGQTVTLRCDPISGHDNLYWYRRVMGKEIKFLLHFVKESKQDESGMPNNRFLAERTGGTYSTLKVQPAELEDSGVYFCASSQGRGVTDTQYFGPGTRLTVL.